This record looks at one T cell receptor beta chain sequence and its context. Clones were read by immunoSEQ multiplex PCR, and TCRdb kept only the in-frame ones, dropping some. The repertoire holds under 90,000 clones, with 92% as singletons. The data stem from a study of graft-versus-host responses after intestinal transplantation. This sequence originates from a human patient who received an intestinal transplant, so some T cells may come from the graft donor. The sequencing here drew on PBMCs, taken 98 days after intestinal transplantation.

This chain's CDR3 is CASSSTSGRNTGELFF. CDR3 coding DNA: TGTGCCAGCAGCTCCACTAGCGGGAGGAACACCGGGGAGCTGTTTTTT. V usage is TRBV7-3 and J usage is TRBJ2-2; the match to TRBD2 covers 11 bases. Trimming cost V 4 bases and J 1 base; bases outside gene matches: 2. Germline V gene lookup returns CDR1 SGHTA and CDR2 FQGTGA. The CDR3 totals 16 residues.